The clone carrying this TCR beta chain was seen only once. Repertoires were generated with immunoSEQ multiplex PCR, while TCRdb's copy carries only in-frame clones and drops some. The profile shows approximately 210,000 clones, around 84% of them singletons. These data are taken from a study of blood T cell repertoires in COVID-19. Germline V gene lookup returns CDR1 MNHEY and CDR2 SVGAGI. V was pared by 2 bases and J by 3 bases, with 11 bases between. This CDR3 is 14 amino acids long. Sequences were obtained from peripheral blood. This TCR derives from a man aged 45-65 years with COVID-19, enrolled during active disease. The V and J genes are TRBV6-5 and TRBJ2-7; the D gene is possibly TRBD2 (6 bases). CDR3 sequence reads: CASSYRDGGYEQYF. The CDR3 region has the DNA TGTGCCAGCAGTTACAGGGACGGGGGCTACGAGCAGTACTTC.